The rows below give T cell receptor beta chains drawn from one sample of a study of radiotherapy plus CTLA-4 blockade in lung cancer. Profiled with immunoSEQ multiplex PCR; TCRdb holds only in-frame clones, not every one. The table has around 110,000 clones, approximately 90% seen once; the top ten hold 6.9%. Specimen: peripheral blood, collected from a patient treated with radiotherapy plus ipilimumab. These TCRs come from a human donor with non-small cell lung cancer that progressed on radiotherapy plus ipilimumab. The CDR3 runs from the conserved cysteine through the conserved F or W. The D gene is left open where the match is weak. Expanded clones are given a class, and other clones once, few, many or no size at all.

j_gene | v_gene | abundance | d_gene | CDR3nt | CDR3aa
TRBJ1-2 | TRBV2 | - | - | TGTGCCAGCAGCCTAATAACTACAGGCTACACCTTC | CASSLITTGYTF
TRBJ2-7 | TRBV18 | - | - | TGTGCCAGCTCACCCCTTTCTCGGGAGTTGCGCTACGAGCAGTACTTC | CASSPLSRELRYEQYF
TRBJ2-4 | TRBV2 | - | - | TGTGCCAGCAACCAAAATAACATTCAGTACTTC | CASNQNNIQYF
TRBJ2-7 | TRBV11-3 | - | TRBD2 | TGTGCCAGCAGCTTAATCGGGAGGGCCTCCGACGAGCAGTACTTC | CASSLIGRASDEQYF
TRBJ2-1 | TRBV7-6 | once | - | TGTGCCAGCAGCTTCGGGACCCACTACAATGAGCAGTTCTTC | CASSFGTHYNEQFF
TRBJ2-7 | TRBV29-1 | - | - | TGCAGCGTTGAAAAAAATACCTACGAGCAGTACTTC | CSVEKNTYEQYF
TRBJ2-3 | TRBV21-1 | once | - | TGTGCCAGCAGCTACCGACTAGCGGGTAGCACAGATACGCAGTATTTT | CASSYRLAGSTDTQYF
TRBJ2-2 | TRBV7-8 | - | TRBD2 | TGTGCCAGCAGCTTTGGGTCTAGCGGATACACCGGGGAGCTGTTTTTT | CASSFGSSGYTGELFF
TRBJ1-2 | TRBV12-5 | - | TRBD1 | TGTGCTAGTGGTACAGGGGTGGGCGGCTACACCTTC | CASGTGVGGYTF
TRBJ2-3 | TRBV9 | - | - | TGTGCCAGCAGCGTAGTTGGCGGGAGCACAGATACGCAGTATTTT | CASSVVGGSTDTQYF
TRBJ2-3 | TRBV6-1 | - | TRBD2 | TGTGCCAGCAGTGAAGTACGGGTGAGCGGGAAAGTTTTCACAGATACGCAGTATTTT | CASSEVRVSGKVFTDTQYF
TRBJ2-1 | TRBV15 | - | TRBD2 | TGTGCCACCAGCAGAGATTTGGGCGGGAGTGGACAGTTCTTC | CATSRDLGGSGQFF
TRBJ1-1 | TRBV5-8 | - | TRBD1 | TGTGCCAGCAGGGGCAGGGGGAGAACTGAAGCTTTCTTT | CASRGRGRTEAFF
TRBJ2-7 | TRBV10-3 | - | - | TGTGCCATCCGTCAGGTCCCCAACGAGCAGTACTTC | CAIRQVPNEQYF
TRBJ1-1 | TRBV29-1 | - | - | TGCAGCGTCCAAACCCCGGTGCGGTCTGAAGCTTTCTTT | CSVQTPVRSEAFF
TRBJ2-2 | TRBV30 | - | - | TGTGCCCGGGGTTCTGGAGGGCCTACCGGGGAGCTGTTTTTT | CARGSGGPTGELFF
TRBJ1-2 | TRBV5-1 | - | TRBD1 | TGCGCCAGCAGCTTTAACAGGGGATCGGAATATGGCTACACCTTC | CASSFNRGSEYGYTF
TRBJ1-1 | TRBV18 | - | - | TGTGCCAGCTCACCAGGTATAGTAACTGAAGCTTTCTTT | CASSPGIVTEAFF
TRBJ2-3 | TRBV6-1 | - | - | TGTGCCAGCAAGGCCGGGGTGGGATTCACAGATACGCAGTATTTT | CASKAGVGFTDTQYF
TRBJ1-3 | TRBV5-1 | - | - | TGCGCCAGCAGCTTGGGAGGGTCGGGTGGAAACACCATATATTTT | CASSLGGSGGNTIYF
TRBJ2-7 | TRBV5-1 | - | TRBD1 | TGCGCCAGCAGCCAGGGACAGATTACGGGCGAGCAGTACTTC | CASSQGQITGEQYF
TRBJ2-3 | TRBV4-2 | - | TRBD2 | TGTGCCAGCAGCCAAGATCCAGCTAGCGGAACAGATACGCAGTATTTT | CASSQDPASGTDTQYF
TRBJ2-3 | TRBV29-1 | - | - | TGCAGCGCCGTATCAGGAACTAGGATCATGACAGATACGCAGTATTTT | CSAVSGTRIMTDTQYF
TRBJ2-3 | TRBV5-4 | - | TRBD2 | TGTGCCAGCAGCTTGGGCGGGAGAGGCGCAGATACGCAGTATTTT | CASSLGGRGADTQYF
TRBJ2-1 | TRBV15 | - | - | TGTGCCACCAGCACCCTCTCGGGGGCCAATGAGCAGTTCTTC | CATSTLSGANEQFF
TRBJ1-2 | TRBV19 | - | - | TGTGCCAGTAGGGACCAATCAAACTATGGCTACACCTTC | CASRDQSNYGYTF
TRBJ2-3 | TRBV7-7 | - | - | TGTGCTAGCAGCTTACGACAGGATAGCACAGATACGCAGTATTTT | CASSLRQDSTDTQYF
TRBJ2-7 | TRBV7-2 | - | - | TGTGCCAGCGGCCGGGAGTTGGGCTACGAGCAGTACTTC | CASGRELGYEQYF
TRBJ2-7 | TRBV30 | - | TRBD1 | TGTGCCTGGAGTCCGGGACAGGTTTTTTACGAGCAGTACTTC | CAWSPGQVFYEQYF
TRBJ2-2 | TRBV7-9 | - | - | TGTGCCAGCAGCTTAGCGTTCGGGTCCACCGGGGAGCTGTTTTTT | CASSLAFGSTGELFF
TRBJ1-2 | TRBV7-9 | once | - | TGCGCCAGCAGCTTACTGAGTTCACAGGGCTTTATGAGCTACACCTTC | CASSLLSSQGFMSYTF
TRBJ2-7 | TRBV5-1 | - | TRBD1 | TGCGCCAGCGGGGGGACAGGGGGCCACGAGCAGTACTTC | CASGGTGGHEQYF
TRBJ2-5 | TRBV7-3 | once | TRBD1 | TGTGCCAGCAGCGCCTCCGGGACAGGGGAAGAGACCCAGTACTTC | CASSASGTGEETQYF
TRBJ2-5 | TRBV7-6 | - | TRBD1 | TGTGCCAGCAGCCCAACGGGACAGGTTGGGGGAGGGACCCAGTACTTC | CASSPTGQVGGGTQYF
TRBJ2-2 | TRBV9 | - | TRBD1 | TGTGCCAGCAGCGTAGCTTCGGGGACAGGGTGGACCGGGGAGCTGTTTTTT | CASSVASGTGWTGELFF
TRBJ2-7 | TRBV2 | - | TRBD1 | TGTGCCAGCAGTCCAGCCGGGACAGGATCCTACGAGCAGTACTTC | CASSPAGTGSYEQYF
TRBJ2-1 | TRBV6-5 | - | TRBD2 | TGTGCCAGCAGGCGACTAGCGGGCTACAATGAGCAGTTCTTC | CASRRLAGYNEQFF
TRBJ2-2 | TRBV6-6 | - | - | TGTGCCAGCAGTTACCCCGGAGTGGAGAGCGGGGAGCTGTTTTTT | CASSYPGVESGELFF
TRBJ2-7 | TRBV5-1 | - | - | TGCGCCAGCAGCTTGAGGCACTCCTACGAGCAGTACTTC | CASSLRHSYEQYF
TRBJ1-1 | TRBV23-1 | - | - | TGCGCCAGCAGTCACATAGGGACTGAAGCTTTCTTT | CASSHIGTEAFF
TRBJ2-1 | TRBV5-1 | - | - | TGCGCCAGCAGCTTGGCAACGGGCTCCTACAATGAGCAGTTCTTC | CASSLATGSYNEQFF
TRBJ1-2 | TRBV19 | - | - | TGTGCCAGTAGTACGCAGGGTATTGAGAGGTATGGCTACACCTTC | CASSTQGIERYGYTF
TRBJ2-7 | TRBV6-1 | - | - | TGTGCCAGCAGTGAAGACGGTAGCCACTACGAGCAGTACTTC | CASSEDGSHYEQYF
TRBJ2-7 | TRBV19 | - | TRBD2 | TGTGCCAGTAGTACCCATGAGGGAGGGGCCTACGAGCAGTACTTC | CASSTHEGGAYEQYF
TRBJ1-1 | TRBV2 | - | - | TGTGCCAGCAGTGATCCCCTCGATGAAGCTTTCTTT | CASSDPLDEAFF
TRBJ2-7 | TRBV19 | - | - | TGTGCCAGTAGTCCATACACGTCCTACGAGCAGTACTTC | CASSPYTSYEQYF
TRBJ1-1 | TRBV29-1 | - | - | TGCAGCGTTAGGGTCTCGGTCACTGAAGCTTTCTTT | CSVRVSVTEAFF
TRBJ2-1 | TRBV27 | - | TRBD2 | TGTGCCAGCAGTCCCTTAGCGGGTTCCTTACTAAATGAGCAGTTCTTC | CASSPLAGSLLNEQFF
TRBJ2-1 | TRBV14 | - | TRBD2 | TGTGCCAGCAGCCAACTAGCGGTATCCTACAATGAGCAGTTCTTC | CASSQLAVSYNEQFF
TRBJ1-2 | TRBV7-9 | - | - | TGTGCCAGCAGCTTAGCGGGGGGGAACTATGGCTACACCTTC | CASSLAGGNYGYTF
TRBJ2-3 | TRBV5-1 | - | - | TGCGCCAGCAGCCGACGGGATTCAACAACAGATACGCAGTATTTT | CASSRRDSTTDTQYF
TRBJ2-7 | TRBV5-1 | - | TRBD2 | TGCGCCAGCAGTATCGCGGGGGTCTACGAGCAGTACTTC | CASSIAGVYEQYF
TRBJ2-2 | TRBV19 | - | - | TGTGCCAGTAGTGACAGGCGATACACCGGGGAGCTGTTTTTT | CASSDRRYTGELFF
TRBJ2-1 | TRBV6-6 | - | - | TGTGCCAGCAGTTACGATTCAGTCCTCAATGAGCAGTTCTTC | CASSYDSVLNEQFF
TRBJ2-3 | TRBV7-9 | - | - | TGTGCCAGCAGCTTATGGCGCTCCACAGATACGCAGTATTTT | CASSLWRSTDTQYF